These T cell receptor beta chains were read from a single sample in a study of T cell changes during pregnancy in multiple sclerosis. The table came from immunoSEQ multiplex PCR; TCRdb's copy has only in-frame clones and leaves some out. The sample has about 59,000 clones; 92% are singletons. Sequences were derived from peripheral blood, sampled in the second trimester of pregnancy. The source of these receptors is a female donor in good health, enrolled as a control in a pregnancy study. CDR3s include the opening cysteine and the closing phenylalanine or tryptophan. Part of the rows lack a size; the others show once, few, many or a class for expanded clones.

TRBV11-2	NA	CASSLTALQETQYF
TRBV19	NA	CASSRPTSGRVVTGELFF
TRBV4-1	NA	CACGQNNEQFF
TRBV7-8	NA	CASSQPAGNYNEQFF
TRBV2	once	CASSAGQGVWNEQFF
TRBV7-6	NA	CASSLGTGSYEQYF
TRBV2	once	CASVRQGGTDTQYF
TRBV27	NA	CASSFSSDTEAFF
TRBV6-4	few	CASSDSNSGSYNEQFF
TRBV11-2	NA	CASRGYRGSSYGYTF